Listed below are T cell receptor beta chains from one sample, sequenced in a study of cytomegalovirus exposure and HLA in healthy donors. Profiling relied on immunoSEQ multiplex PCR, and the TCRdb table lists in-frame clones only, not all of them. This table has a few hundred thousand clones, about 86% appearing once. Sequencing used PBMCs. These receptors came from a woman aged 55-75 years in good health and CMV-seropositive. The CDR3 runs from the conserved cysteine through the conserved F or W. The order of the fields is V gene, J gene, clone size, D gene, CDR3 protein, CDR3 DNA. The D gene is left open where the match is weak. Size is stated for part of the rows, as once, few or many counts, or as a class when the clone is expanded.

>TRBV29-1|TRBJ1-4|-|-
CSVKSFEKLFF
TGCAGCGTTAAAAGCTTTGAAAAACTGTTTTTT
>TRBV6-1|TRBJ1-1|few|-
CASSELGRSNTEAFF
TGTGCCAGCAGTGAATTGGGCAGGTCGAACACTGAAGCTTTCTTT
>TRBV7-3|TRBJ2-7|-|TRBD2
CASSLTGTSKHEQYF
TGTGCCAGCAGCTTAACCGGGACTAGCAAGCACGAGCAGTACTTC
>TRBV5-4|TRBJ1-2|-|-
CASSFPPYYGYTF
TGTGCCAGCAGCTTTCCCCCGTACTATGGCTACACCTTC
>TRBV4-2|TRBJ2-7|few|TRBD2
CASSQDPAGDYEQYF
TGTGCCAGCAGCCAAGATCCAGCGGGAGACTACGAGCAGTACTTC
>TRBV2|TRBJ2-1|-|-
CASRSETNSNEQFF
TGTGCCAGCAGGTCGGAGACTAACTCAAATGAGCAGTTCTTC
>TRBV6-5|TRBJ1-1|-|-
CASSPDRMNTEAFF
TGTGCCAGCAGCCCTGACAGGATGAACACTGAAGCTTTCTTT
>TRBV7-9|TRBJ1-2|-|TRBD1
CASSRDSNYGYTF
TGTGCCAGCAGCCGGGACAGCAATTATGGCTACACCTTC
>TRBV27|TRBJ2-5|-|TRBD2
CASSPGLAGTMQETQYF
TGTGCCAGCAGTCCGGGACTAGCGGGGACAATGCAAGAGACCCAGTACTTC
>TRBV7-9|TRBJ1-1|once|-
CASSLNQGSAFF
TGTGCCAGCAGCTTAAACCAGGGGTCGGCTTTCTTT
>TRBV11-2|TRBJ2-1|-|TRBD1
CASSLVGGAYNEQFF
TGTGCCAGCAGCTTAGTAGGGGGCGCCTACAATGAGCAGTTCTTC
>TRBV18|TRBJ2-7|-|-
CASSHLGEVYEQYF
TGTGCCAGCTCACACCTCGGGGAGGTATACGAGCAGTACTTC
>TRBV15|TRBJ2-1|-|-
CATSRGRGEQFF
TGTGCCACCAGCAGAGGTCGGGGGGAGCAGTTCTTC
>TRBV10-3|TRBJ2-7|-|TRBD1
CAIRPGQDDEQYF
TGTGCCATCAGGCCGGGACAGGACGACGAGCAGTACTTC
>TRBV2|TRBJ2-7|-|TRBD1
CASKQTGGGEQYF
TGTGCCAGCAAACAGACAGGGGGAGGGGAGCAGTACTTC
>TRBV28|TRBJ1-1|once|-
CASSHGSRVRTEAFF
TGTGCCAGCAGCCACGGGTCCAGGGTCAGGACTGAAGCTTTCTTT
>TRBV2|TRBJ2-1|-|TRBD1
CASREGQGTHNEQFF
TGTGCCAGCAGGGAGGGACAGGGAACCCACAATGAGCAGTTCTTC
>TRBV5-1|TRBJ2-5|-|TRBD1
CASSLGTGGGETQYF
TGCGCCAGCAGCTTGGGGACAGGGGGCGGTGAGACCCAGTACTTC
>TRBV5-1|TRBJ2-2|-|TRBD2
CASRVSGAGDGELFF
TGCGCCAGCAGGGTGAGCGGTGCGGGGGACGGGGAGCTGTTTTTT
>TRBV4-1|TRBJ1-6|-|-
CASSQDQGLGSPLHF
TGCGCCAGCAGCCAAGATCAGGGGCTGGGTTCACCCCTCCACTTT
>TRBV12-5|TRBJ2-5|-|-
CASGLVSSSSETQYF
TGTGCTAGTGGTTTGGTCTCATCGAGTTCGGAGACCCAGTACTTC
>TRBV19|TRBJ1-5|-|-
CASSTIPDWQPQHF
TGTGCCAGTAGTACTATTCCGGACTGGCAGCCCCAGCATTTT
>TRBV5-1|TRBJ1-3|-|TRBD1
CASSSPPGQDLLSGNTIYF
TGCGCCAGCAGCAGCCCACCGGGACAGGACCTCCTCTCTGGAAACACCATATATTTT
>TRBV7-9|TRBJ2-3|-|TRBD2
CSSSSGLAVADTQYF
TGTTCCAGCAGCTCGGGACTAGCGGTCGCTGATACGCAGTATTTT
>TRBV2|TRBJ1-4|-|-
CASTSGAGEKLFF
TGTGCCAGCACCTCAGGGGCGGGTGAAAAACTGTTTTTT
>TRBV5-3|TRBJ1-1|few|-
CARSFKNTEAFF
TGTGCCAGAAGCTTCAAGAACACTGAAGCTTTCTTT
>TRBV11-2|TRBJ2-2|-|-
CASSRTGELFF
TGTGCCAGCAGCCGGACTGGGGAGCTGTTTTTT
>TRBV14|TRBJ1-2|-|TRBD1
CASSQWDSGVAF
TGTGCCAGCAGCCAGTGGGACAGTGGTGTTGCCTTC
>TRBV19|TRBJ2-1|-|-
CASSIRAVSYNEQFF
TGTGCCAGTAGTATTCGAGCGGTCTCCTACAATGAGCAGTTCTTC
>TRBV19|TRBJ2-7|-|-
CASSITPGTYEQYF
TGTGCCAGTAGTATCACGCCGGGGACCTACGAGCAGTACTTC
>TRBV6-4|TRBJ2-7|-|TRBD2
CASSPERGSYEQYF
TGTGCCAGCAGCCCCGAGCGGGGGTCCTACGAGCAGTACTTC
>TRBV19|TRBJ2-7|-|TRBD1
CASSIGTGAGEQYF
TGTGCCAGTAGTATCGGGACAGGGGCTGGGGAGCAGTACTTC
>TRBV7-9|TRBJ2-5|-|-
CASSFSWETQYF
TGTGCCAGCAGCTTTAGTTGGGAGACCCAGTACTTC
>TRBV7-9|TRBJ1-2|-|TRBD1
CASSHEQGRGYTF
TGTGCCAGCAGCCATGAACAGGGGAGAGGCTACACCTTC
>TRBV5-4|TRBJ2-2|-|TRBD2
CASSGLAGGNTGELFF
TGTGCCAGCAGCGGACTAGCGGGAGGTAACACCGGGGAGCTGTTTTTT
>TRBV7-9|TRBJ1-1|few|-
CASSFDTRGTEAFF
TGTGCCAGCAGCTTCGACACCCGAGGGACTGAAGCTTTCTTT
>TRBV4-1|TRBJ2-3|few|TRBD1
CASSQAGGTQYF
TGCGCCAGCAGCCAAGCAGGGGGTACGCAGTATTTT
>TRBV2|TRBJ2-3|-|-
CASSEALTAGDTQYF
TGTGCCAGCAGTGAAGCGCTCACGGCAGGGGATACGCAGTATTTT
>TRBV27|TRBJ2-1|-|-
CASTYYNEQFF
TGTGCCAGCACTTACTACAATGAGCAGTTCTTC
>TRBV5-6|TRBJ2-6|-|TRBD2
CASSLIAGATTGANVLTF
TGTGCCAGCAGCCTCATAGCGGGAGCAACGACAGGGGCCAACGTCCTGACTTTC
>TRBV28|TRBJ1-2|-|-
CASSLTGYYGYTF
TGTGCCAGCAGTTTAACAGGGTACTATGGCTACACCTTC